These 30 T cell receptor beta chains were all obtained from the same sample, sequenced in a study of graft-versus-host responses after intestinal transplantation. TCRdb's table, derived via immunoSEQ multiplex PCR, lists solely in-frame clones and lacks some. The table shows about 120,000 clones, with approximately 95% occurring only once. Their target antigens are unknown. Here the sequenced sample was unstimulated CD4+ T cells sorted from spleen or lymph node cells, taken before intestinal transplant. The receptors shown here come from a human donor who received an intestinal transplant.

The chain has TRBV14 and TRBJ2-6; weak D call: TRBD1 (6 bases). V was pared by 4 bases and J by 0 bases, with 19 bases between. Germline V gene data show CDR1 as SGHDN and CDR2 as FVKESK. CDR3 length: 19 amino acids. CDR3 sequence reads: CASSPFRGSRGSGANVLTF. CDR3 DNA: TGTGCCAGCAGCCCCTTCAGGGGTAGCAGAGGCTCTGGGGCCAACGTCCTGACTTTC.

The chain employs TRBV7-8 and TRBJ2-7, with TRBD2 matching over 13 bases. Trimming cost V 0 bases and J 6 bases; bases outside gene matches: 5. Looked up from germline, CDR1 is SGHVS and CDR2 is FQNEAQ. This CDR3 region has 16 residues. The CDR3: CASSLAYGLAGAEQYF. CDR3 in DNA: TGTGCCAGCAGCTTAGCTTACGGACTAGCGGGAGCCGAGCAGTACTTC.

The CDR3 spells CASSISTGGSGNTIYF. The CDR3 region has the DNA TGTGCCAGCAGTATCTCAACAGGGGGATCAGGAAACACCATATATTTT. V and J are TRBV28 and TRBJ1-3; TRBD1 agrees at 8 bases. This CDR3 contains 16 residues. V was clipped by 5 bases and J by 4 bases; unmatched bases: 10. The germline V gene encodes CDR1 MDHEN and CDR2 SYDVKM.

The chain uses TRBV5-4 and TRBJ1-3; D unresolved. The germline V gene encodes CDR1 SGHNT and CDR2 YYREEE (reference sequence). Between the trimmed V and J ends, which lost 2 bases and 3 bases, there was a span of 12 bases. This CDR3 has 15 amino acids. This chain's CDR3 is CASSFGGLGGNTIYF. DNA of the CDR3: TGTGCCAGCAGCTTCGGAGGTCTGGGTGGAAACACCATATATTTT.

The CDR3: CASSSRRPRDEQFF. CDR3 nucleotide sequence: TGTGCCAGCTCATCCCGACGGCCCCGAGATGAGCAGTTCTTC. The rearrangement links TRBV18 to TRBJ2-1; D not certain. The germline gives CDR1 KGHSH, CDR2 LQKENI. The CDR3 is made up of 14 amino acids. V gave up 5 bases and J gave up 8 bases, with 16 bases separating them.

The rearrangement links TRBV28 to TRBJ1-4, with 7 bases aligning to TRBD1. The CDR3 length is 15 residues. Germline V gene data show CDR1 as MDHEN and CDR2 as SYDVKM. V lost 5 bases to trimming and J lost 4 bases; unmatched junction nucleotides: 7. CDR3 bases: TGTGCCAGCAGTGAGGGGACAGCTTATAATGAAAAACTGTTTTTT. It codes for CASSEGTAYNEKLFF.

This clone was picked up one time. The chain couples TRBV28 to TRBJ2-7, with 11 bases aligning to TRBD2. The V gene end was trimmed by 6 bases and the J gene end by 6 bases; junction bases not matched to a gene: 10. CDR1 MDHEN and CDR2 SYDVKM come from the germline V gene. CDR3 size: 15 residues. CDR3 sequence (DNA): TGTGCCAGCAGACGGAAACTAGCGGGAGTTGGCGAGCAGTACTTC. This encodes CASRRKLAGVGEQYF.

The V call is TRBV9, the J call TRBJ2-3; 11 bases match TRBD2. Germline lookup yields CDR1 SGDLS and CDR2 YYNGEE. J gave up 6 bases and V 3 bases, and 6 bases lay outside the gene matches. The CDR3 covers 15 residues. The CDR3 nucleotides read TGTGCCAGCAGCGCCAGGACTAGCGGGTTCGATACGCAGTATTTT. Amino acids: CASSARTSGFDTQYF.

This chain uses TRBV27 with TRBJ2-2; 10 bases are shared with TRBD1. The CDR3 sequence is 15 residues long. V was pared by 5 bases and J by 5 bases, with 5 bases of the junction left unmatched. Germline V lookup: CDR1 MNHEY, CDR2 SMNVEV (reference sequence). The CDR3 region is CASSADRGGTGELFF. CDR3 DNA: TGTGCCAGCAGTGCGGACAGGGGGGGAACCGGGGAGCTGTTTTTT.

This chain joins TRBV28 and TRBJ2-7; D ambiguous. The ends were cut back, 7 bases at V and 2 bases at J, with 15 bases in the middle. Per germline, CDR1 MDHEN and CDR2 SYDVKM. The CDR3 spans 14 residues. The CDR3 DNA sequence: TGTGCCAGCAACAACTCTAGAAGGACCTACGAGCAGTACTTC. This gives the protein CASNNSRRTYEQYF. Together with reference TRBV28 and TRBJ2-7, the CDR3 gives the full variable domain: DVKVTQSSRYLVKRTGEKVFLECVQDMDHENMFWYRQDPGLGLRLIYFSYDVKMKEKGDIPEGYSVSREKKERFSLILESASTNQTSMYLCASNNSRRTYEQYFGPGTRLTVT.

The sample holds one count of this clone. The chain links TRBV5-1 to TRBJ2-1; 14 bases match TRBD2. The CDR3 has 15 amino acids. V shed 4 bases, J shed 8 bases, and the junction held 5 bases outside the gene matches. Germline CDR1 and CDR2: SGHRS and YFSETQ. The CDR3 coding sequence is TGCGCCAGCAGCCCGGGACTAGCGGGAGTCCATGAGCAGTTCTTC. Translation gives CASSPGLAGVHEQFF.

In this sample, this clone turned up a few times. This chain joins TRBV4-2 and TRBJ1-3, with D unresolved. CDR1 is LGHNA, CDR2 YNFKEQ, per germline. Trimming left V 4 bases short and J 0 bases short, with 10 bases between. This CDR3 spans 15 amino acids. In nucleotides, the CDR3 is TGTGCCAGCAGCCGTCTGTCAGTCTCTGGAAACACCATATATTTT. Its protein product is CASSRLSVSGNTIYF.

This rearrangement joins TRBV6-5 to TRBJ1-2; D is possibly TRBD1 (5 bases). Germline loops: CDR1 MNHEY, CDR2 SVGAGI. CDR3 size: 12 residues. Trimming left V 5 bases short and J 8 bases short, with 12 bases between. Here the CDR3 reads CASSASRVGYTF. CDR3 nucleotides: TGTGCCAGCAGTGCCTCCAGGGTGGGCTACACCTTC.

This clone occurred a few times. This chain uses TRBV28 with TRBJ2-7; tentatively, D is TRBD1 (6 bases). This CDR3 has 14 amino acids. Trimming shortened V by 6 bases and J by 3 bases, and 15 bases separated the two germline ends. Germline V gene sequence: CDR1 MDHEN, CDR2 SYDVKM. The CDR3 spells CASSTTGTVYEQYF. The CDR3 DNA sequence: TGTGCCAGCAGCACTACAGGGACGGTCTACGAGCAGTACTTC.

The chain has TRBV7-3 and TRBJ1-4; D not resolved. CDR3 length: 16 amino acids. CDR1 is SGHTA and CDR2 is FQGTGA in the germline V gene. V lost 1 base and J lost 5, with 14 bases in between. The CDR3 DNA is TGTGCCAGCAGCTTAATTGGTGGCAGAGTAAATGAAAAACTGTTTTTT. The encoded protein is CASSLIGGRVNEKLFF.

This chain links TRBV30 with TRBJ2-3, with D hard to call. The germline CDR1 and CDR2 sequences are GTSNPN and SVGIG (reference sequence). The CDR3 loop spans 12 amino acids. V was pared by 4 bases and J by 4 bases, with 9 bases between. CDR3: CAWKSGADTQYF. In nucleotides, the CDR3 is TGTGCCTGGAAAAGTGGCGCAGATACGCAGTATTTT.

The V and J genes are TRBV19 and TRBJ2-7; possible D gene TRBD1, 5 bases. Trimming left V 7 bases short and J 5 bases short, with 15 bases between. Per the germline V gene, CDR1 is LNHDA and CDR2 is SQIVND (reference sequence). The CDR3 has 13 residues. Here the CDR3 reads CASNPGMSDEQYF. The CDR3 bases are TGTGCCAGTAACCCAGGGATGAGTGACGAGCAGTACTTC.

The CDR3 protein is CAISDWTPSSYNEQFF. The CDR3 bases are TGTGCCATCAGTGACTGGACACCGAGCTCCTACAATGAGCAGTTCTTC. This rearrangement joins TRBV10-3 to TRBJ2-1, with TRBD1 as a possible D gene (5 bases). The ends were cut back, 3 bases at V and 0 bases at J, with 12 bases in the middle. Germline V gives CDR1 ENHRY, CDR2 SYGVKD. There are 16 residues in the CDR3.

This sequence joins TRBV5-8 and TRBJ2-7, with 9 nucleotides matching TRBD2. J was trimmed by 4 bases and V by 7 bases; bases with no gene match: 15. CDR1 SGHTS and CDR2 YDEGEE come from the germline V gene. This CDR3 is 16 amino acids long. The CDR3 DNA follows: TGTGCCAGCGGCCTCTACGCGGGGGGGCCAGGTTACGAGCAGTACTTC. Translating it yields CASGLYAGGPGYEQYF. Drawing the rest from reference TRBV5-8 and TRBJ2-7, the complete variable domain is EAGVTQSPTHLIKTRGQQATLRCSPISGHTSVYWYQQALGLGLQFLLWYDEGEERNRGNFPPRFSGRQFPNYSSELNVNALELEDSALYLCASGLYAGGPGYEQYFGPGTRLTVT.

This rearrangement joins TRBV11-1 to TRBJ2-7; 9 bases are a match to TRBD1. V lost 2 bases, J lost 1 base, and 9 bases stayed unmatched. CDR1 is SGHAT and CDR2 is FQDESV in the germline V gene (reference sequence). The length of the CDR3 is 17 residues. The CDR3 nucleotides read TGTGCCAGCAGCTTACCCCCCGGGACAGGGCTTTCCTACGAGCAGTACTTC. It encodes CASSLPPGTGLSYEQYF.

The chain joins TRBV18 to TRBJ1-5, with D possibly matching TRBD1 (6 bases). The V end lost 6 bases, the J end lost 3 bases, and 21 bases lay between the germline ends. CDR3 size: 17 residues. Germline CDR1 and CDR2: KGHSH and LQKENI. CDR3 nucleotide sequence: TGTGCCAGCTCCGACCTCGGGGGCGACCCCGCCAATCAGCCCCAGCATTTT. Translation: CASSDLGGDPANQPQHF.

CDR3 region: CASSLVGLPWNEQFF. DNA for the CDR3: TGTGCCAGCAGCTTAGTCGGACTCCCATGGAATGAGCAGTTCTTC. The V gene is TRBV7-2, the J gene TRBJ2-1; the D gene is possibly TRBD2 (5 bases). There are 15 residues in the CDR3. The ends were cut back, 1 base at V and 7 bases at J, with 14 bases in the middle. Looked up from germline, CDR1 is SGHTA and CDR2 is FQGNSA.

This chain connects TRBV4-2 to TRBJ1-5; D possibly corresponds to TRBD1 (5 bases). Germline CDR1 LGHNA, CDR2 YNFKEQ. Trimming pared 0 bases from V and 2 bases from J, leaving 8 bases between. The CDR3 has 15 residues. CDR3 loop: CASSQDGHRNQPQHF. CDR3 sequence (DNA): TGTGCCAGCAGCCAAGATGGACACCGCAATCAGCCCCAGCATTTT.

The genes are TRBV4-2 and TRBJ2-1, with a tentative D call TRBD1 (6 bases). V lost 1 base, J lost 4 bases, and 14 bases lay in between. Per germline, CDR1 LGHNA and CDR2 YNFKEQ. This CDR3 has 16 residues. CDR3 DNA sequence: TGTGCCAGCAGCCAAGGATCTCGAGGGGGTTACAATGAGCAGTTCTTC. Translation gives CASSQGSRGGYNEQFF.

This clone occurred once. The chain combines TRBV28 with TRBJ2-1; D unresolved. The germline V gene encodes CDR1 MDHEN and CDR2 SYDVKM. Trimming shortened V by 2 bases and J by 4 bases, and 6 bases separated the two germline ends. The CDR3 contains 13 residues. The DNA of the CDR3 is TGTGCCAGCAGTTTAACTTCTTACAATGAGCAGTTCTTC. Its translation: CASSLTSYNEQFF.

The CDR3: CASSEGGSGNTIYF. The DNA of the CDR3 is TGCGCCAGCAGTGAAGGGGGGTCTGGAAACACCATATATTTT. The rearrangement uses TRBV5-1 and TRBJ1-3; D is possibly TRBD1 (6 bases). Germline assignment: CDR1 SGHRS and CDR2 YFSETQ. V shed 5 bases and J shed 1 base, with 10 bases lying between them. The CDR3 runs 14 residues. The full variable domain, completed using reference TRBV5-1 and TRBJ1-3, is KAGVTQTPRYLIKTRGQQVTLSCSPISGHRSVSWYQQTPGQGLQFLFEYFSETQRNKGNFPGRFSGRQFSNSRSEMNVSTLELGDSALYLCASSEGGSGNTIYFGEGSWLTVV.

J is TRBJ2-7 and V is TRBV27; 11 bases agree with TRBD2. Germline V lookup: CDR1 MNHEY, CDR2 SMNVEV (reference sequence). V lost 3 bases to trimming and J lost 6 bases; unmatched junction nucleotides: 7. This CDR3 has 15 amino acids. CDR3 DNA: TGTGCCAGCAGTTTGATAGCGGGAGGGCCGAGCGAGCAGTACTTC. Protein sequence: CASSLIAGGPSEQYF.

CDR3 nucleotides: TGTGCCATCGGAGGAAACCAAGAGACCCAGTACTTC. This translates into CAIGGNQETQYF. This chain joins TRBV10-3 and TRBJ2-5, with D possibly TRBD2 on 5 matching bases. Germline lookup yields CDR1 ENHRY and CDR2 SYGVKD. V lost 8 bases, J lost 0 bases, and 7 bases lay in between. This CDR3 is 12 amino acids long.

The CDR3 loop is CASTRTSNTKLFF. CDR3 coding DNA: TGTGCCAGCACCCGGACTAGCAACACGAAGCTGTTTTTT. The rearrangement joins TRBV11-2 to TRBJ2-2; 8 nucleotides align to TRBD2. CDR1 SGHAT and CDR2 FQNNGV come from the germline V gene. The CDR3 contains 13 residues. The junction had 10 bases not matched to a gene; V was cut back by 7 bases and J by 12 bases.

The V call is TRBV6-1, the J call TRBJ2-1; tentative D call: TRBD2 (5 bases). V gave up 2 bases and J gave up 14 bases, with 16 bases separating them. The CDR3 has 13 amino acids. CDR1 is MNHNS and CDR2 is SASEGT in the germline V gene. CDR3 loop: CASSERSGRTEFF. CDR3 coding DNA: TGTGCCAGCAGTGAAAGGAGCGGACGAACGGAGTTCTTC.